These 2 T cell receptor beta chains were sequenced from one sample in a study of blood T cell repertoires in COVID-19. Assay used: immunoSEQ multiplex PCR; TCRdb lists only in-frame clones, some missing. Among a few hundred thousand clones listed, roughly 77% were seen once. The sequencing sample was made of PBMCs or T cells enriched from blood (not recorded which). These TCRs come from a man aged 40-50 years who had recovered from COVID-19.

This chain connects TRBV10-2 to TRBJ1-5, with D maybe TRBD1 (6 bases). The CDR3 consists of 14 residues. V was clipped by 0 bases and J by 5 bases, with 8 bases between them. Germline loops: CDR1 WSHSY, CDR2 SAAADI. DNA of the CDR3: TGCGCCAGCAGTGAGTCCCACAGGGATCAGCCCCAGCATTTT. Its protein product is CASSESHRDQPQHF.

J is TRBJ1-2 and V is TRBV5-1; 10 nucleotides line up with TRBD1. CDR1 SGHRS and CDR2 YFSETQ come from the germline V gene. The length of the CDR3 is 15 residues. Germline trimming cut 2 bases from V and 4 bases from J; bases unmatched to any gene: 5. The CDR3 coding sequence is TGCGCCAGCAGCTTAAACCGGGACAGGGGCTATGGCTACACCTTC. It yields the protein CASSLNRDRGYGYTF.